This TCR beta chain was sequenced during a study of blood T cell repertoires in COVID-19. The CDR3 consists of 13 residues. Germline CDR1 and CDR2: LGHDT and YNNKEL (reference sequence). V trimming: 2 bases; J trimming: 10 bases; junction bases outside the gene matches: 5. The table came from immunoSEQ multiplex PCR; TCRdb's copy has only in-frame clones and leaves some out. The sample holds a few hundred thousand clones, about nine tenths seen once. This clone was detected once. The V gene is TRBV3-1 (or the pseudogene TRBV3-2), the J gene TRBJ2-7; 10 bases are shared with TRBD2. The receptor's source is a woman in her twenties or thirties with active or convalescent COVID-19. The source material was peripheral blood. CDR3 residues: CASSQFLAGEQYF. In nucleotides, the CDR3 is TGTGCCAGCAGCCAATTTCTAGCGGGGGAACAGTACTTC.